A selection of T cell receptor beta chains follows, all from one sample in a study of shared clonotypes between healthy human individuals. Libraries were prepared by immunoSEQ multiplex PCR; TCRdb keeps only in-frame clonotypes and omits some of them. The table includes some 1,400,000 clones, roughly 96% detected once. Sequenced input: naive CD4+ T cells sorted from blood. The receptors were gathered from a man aged 25 to 40 in good health. Both conserved end residues are part of each CDR3. The order of the fields is J gene, V gene, clone size, D gene, CDR3 protein, CDR3 DNA. The D gene is left open where the match is weak. A clone size is listed for some rows: how often the clone was seen (once, few, many), or a class if it is expanded.

J: TRBJ2-7
V: TRBV5-4
size: -
D: -
CDR3: CASTMGGASSYEQYF
DNA: TGTGCCAGCACCATGGGGGGGGCGAGCTCCTACGAGCAGTACTTC

J: TRBJ2-5
V: TRBV7-9
size: once
D: -
CDR3: CASTPRSGETQYF
DNA: TGTGCCAGCACCCCCCGGTCGGGAGAGACCCAGTACTTC

J: TRBJ2-7
V: TRBV4-1
size: -
D: -
CDR3: CASSQGARGPYEQYF
DNA: TGCGCCAGCAGCCAGGGGGCCAGGGGACCCTACGAGCAGTACTTC

J: TRBJ2-1
V: TRBV9
size: -
D: -
CDR3: CASSVFLQSQGGISNEQFF
DNA: TGTGCCAGCAGCGTATTTTTGCAGTCTCAGGGGGGCATCTCAAATGAGCAGTTCTTC

J: TRBJ1-5
V: TRBV6-9
size: -
D: TRBD1
CDR3: CASSYRDRVRNQPQHF
DNA: TGTGCCAGCAGTTACCGGGACAGGGTACGCAATCAGCCCCAGCATTTT

J: TRBJ2-7
V: TRBV13
size: -
D: -
CDR3: CASSLIYSYEQYF
DNA: TGTGCCAGCAGCCTTATCTACTCATACGAGCAGTACTTC

J: TRBJ1-2
V: TRBV7-3
size: -
D: TRBD1
CDR3: CASSPDRTGRSGYTF
DNA: TGTGCCAGCAGCCCAGACAGGACAGGGCGCTCAGGCTACACCTTC

J: TRBJ2-7
V: TRBV2
size: -
D: -
CDR3: CARGGDSYEQYF
DNA: TGTGCCAGAGGGGGGGACTCCTACGAGCAGTACTTC

J: TRBJ2-7
V: TRBV2
size: -
D: -
CDR3: CASSEQGLTEQYF
DNA: TGTGCCAGCAGTGAACAGGGACTTACCGAGCAGTACTTC

J: TRBJ2-3
V: TRBV5-4
size: -
D: TRBD2
CDR3: CASSPLAGGGTSTDTQYF
DNA: TGTGCCAGCAGCCCGCTAGCGGGAGGGGGCACTAGCACAGATACGCAGTATTTT

J: TRBJ1-4
V: TRBV6-5
size: -
D: -
CDR3: CASSYSAGIGEKLFF
DNA: TGTGCCAGCAGTTACTCGGCAGGGATAGGAGAAAAACTGTTTTTT

J: TRBJ2-7
V: TRBV25-1
size: once
D: TRBD2
CDR3: CASSGGGVGQRSYEQYF
DNA: TGTGCCAGCAGTGGGGGGGGTGTCGGGCAACGCTCCTACGAGCAGTACTTC

J: TRBJ1-2
V: TRBV4-3
size: -
D: -
CDR3: CASSQDNAKYGYTF
DNA: TGCGCCAGCAGCCAAGATAACGCTAAGTATGGCTACACCTTC

J: TRBJ2-1
V: TRBV7-6
size: -
D: -
CDR3: CASSQVDEQFF
DNA: TGTGCCAGCAGCCAGGTCGATGAGCAGTTCTTC

J: TRBJ2-7
V: TRBV19
size: once
D: -
CDR3: CASTQGSEQYF
DNA: TGTGCCAGTACCCAGGGTAGCGAGCAGTACTTC

J: TRBJ2-2
V: TRBV14
size: -
D: -
CDR3: CASSQAGGARTGELFF
DNA: TGTGCCAGCAGCCAAGCGGGGGGCGCACGAACCGGGGAGCTGTTTTTT

J: TRBJ2-5
V: TRBV30
size: -
D: TRBD2
CDR3: CAWSVGLAGVETQYF
DNA: TGTGCCTGGAGTGTGGGGCTAGCGGGAGTGGAGACCCAGTACTTC

J: TRBJ2-7
V: TRBV10-3
size: -
D: TRBD2
CDR3: CAISRGTILAGVSYEQYF
DNA: TGTGCCATCTCCCGGGGAACGATACTGGCGGGAGTTTCCTACGAGCAGTACTTC

J: TRBJ2-7
V: TRBV6-1
size: -
D: TRBD1
CDR3: CASSDYRGSYEQYF
DNA: TGTGCCAGCAGTGACTACAGGGGATCCTACGAGCAGTACTTC

J: TRBJ2-1
V: TRBV5-1
size: -
D: -
CDR3: CASSASGTYNEQFF
DNA: TGCGCCAGCAGCGCAAGCGGTACCTACAATGAGCAGTTCTTC

J: TRBJ2-7
V: TRBV7-8
size: -
D: TRBD2
CDR3: CASSLSRLAGAYEQYF
DNA: TGTGCCAGCAGCTTAAGTCGCTTAGCGGGAGCCTACGAGCAGTACTTC

J: TRBJ1-1
V: TRBV28
size: -
D: -
CDR3: CASRGGTVNTEAFF
DNA: TGTGCCAGCAGAGGGGGTACTGTAAACACTGAAGCTTTCTTT

J: TRBJ2-7
V: TRBV7-2
size: once
D: -
CDR3: CASSLGDNYEQYF
DNA: TGTGCCAGCAGCTTAGGGGACAACTACGAGCAGTACTTC

J: TRBJ1-2
V: TRBV4-2
size: -
D: -
CDR3: CASSQDFSTGLRLGNYGYTF
DNA: TGTGCCAGCAGCCAAGATTTCTCAACGGGACTGCGATTGGGTAACTATGGCTACACCTTC

J: TRBJ1-5
V: TRBV6-1
size: -
D: -
CDR3: CANAISWDQPQHF
DNA: TGTGCCAACGCCATCTCCTGGGATCAGCCCCAGCATTTT

J: TRBJ2-7
V: TRBV9
size: few
D: -
CDR3: CASSVGGSSYEQYF
DNA: TGTGCCAGCAGCGTAGGGGGGAGCTCCTACGAGCAGTACTTC

J: TRBJ2-3
V: TRBV10-2
size: once
D: TRBD2
CDR3: CASTGLAGGPADTQYF
DNA: TGCGCCAGCACCGGACTAGCGGGAGGGCCTGCAGATACGCAGTATTTT

J: TRBJ2-1
V: TRBV19
size: -
D: -
CDR3: CASSLRVGSSYNEQFF
DNA: TGTGCCAGTAGTCTCCGGGTCGGGAGCTCCTACAATGAGCAGTTCTTC

J: TRBJ2-7
V: TRBV5-4
size: -
D: TRBD2
CDR3: CASSLTSGSYEQYF
DNA: TGTGCCAGCAGCCTTACTAGCGGGAGCTACGAGCAGTACTTC

J: TRBJ2-5
V: TRBV6-6
size: -
D: -
CDR3: CASSYWRGNQETQYF
DNA: TGTGCCAGCAGTTACTGGCGGGGAAACCAAGAGACCCAGTACTTC

J: TRBJ2-2
V: TRBV28
size: once
D: TRBD1
CDR3: CASSSGGQGKTGELFF
DNA: TGTGCCAGCAGTTCCGGGGGACAGGGGAAGACCGGGGAGCTGTTTTTT

J: TRBJ2-3
V: TRBV2
size: -
D: -
CDR3: CASSEGTLTDTQYF
DNA: TGTGCCAGCAGTGAAGGGACCCTCACAGATACGCAGTATTTT

J: TRBJ2-7
V: TRBV28
size: -
D: -
CDR3: CASSLPRGRGYEQYF
DNA: TGTGCCAGCAGTTTACCTCGGGGCAGGGGCTACGAGCAGTACTTC

J: TRBJ2-2
V: TRBV9
size: -
D: TRBD2
CDR3: CASSVGSGSTGELFF
DNA: TGTGCCAGCAGCGTCGGTAGCGGGAGTACCGGGGAGCTGTTTTTT

J: TRBJ2-2
V: TRBV10-3
size: -
D: TRBD1
CDR3: CAISGTGGGELFF
DNA: TGTGCCATCAGTGGGACAGGGGGCGGGGAGCTGTTTTTT

J: TRBJ1-3
V: TRBV30
size: -
D: -
CDR3: CAWSAVRGTIYF
DNA: TGTGCCTGGAGTGCTGTTAGAGGCACCATATATTTT

J: TRBJ2-7
V: TRBV7-2
size: -
D: -
CDR3: CASSRHGTDPYEQYF
DNA: TGTGCCAGCAGCCGCCACGGGACGGATCCCTACGAGCAGTACTTC

J: TRBJ1-3
V: TRBV5-1
size: -
D: -
CDR3: CASSSTAGAPGTIYF
DNA: TGCGCCAGCAGCAGTACAGCAGGGGCGCCGGGCACCATATATTTT

J: TRBJ2-1
V: TRBV7-9
size: -
D: TRBD2
CDR3: CASAGGSGRVSSYNEQFF
DNA: TGTGCCAGCGCCGGGGGTAGCGGGAGGGTCAGCTCCTACAATGAGCAGTTCTTC

J: TRBJ1-5
V: TRBV6-5
size: once
D: -
CDR3: CASSYDRTSQPQHF
DNA: TGTGCCAGCAGTTACGACAGGACCAGTCAGCCCCAGCATTTT

J: TRBJ2-7
V: TRBV14
size: -
D: -
CDR3: CASSQMGYEQYF
DNA: TGTGCCAGCAGCCAAATGGGGTACGAGCAGTACTTC

J: TRBJ2-3
V: TRBV9
size: -
D: -
CDR3: CASSAHTSTDTQYF
DNA: TGTGCCAGCAGCGCTCACACTAGCACAGATACGCAGTATTTT

J: TRBJ1-5
V: TRBV28
size: -
D: -
CDR3: CASSLVIEPQHF
DNA: TGTGCCAGCAGTCTTGTGATCGAGCCCCAGCATTTT

J: TRBJ2-5
V: TRBV28
size: -
D: -
CDR3: CASSFTRQYQETQYF
DNA: TGTGCCAGCAGTTTTACGAGACAGTACCAAGAGACCCAGTACTTC

J: TRBJ2-1
V: TRBV11-2
size: -
D: -
CDR3: CASSSRRSSYNEQFF
DNA: TGTGCCAGCAGCTCTCGTAGGAGCTCCTACAATGAGCAGTTCTTC

J: TRBJ1-4
V: TRBV7-6
size: -
D: -
CDR3: CASSLGFPTNEKLFF
DNA: TGTGCCAGCAGCCTAGGTTTTCCAACTAATGAAAAACTGTTTTTT

J: TRBJ1-2
V: TRBV12-2
size: -
D: -
CDR3: CASRLAGVGGAGYGYTF
DNA: TGTGCAAGTCGCTTAGCGGGCGTTGGGGGGGCTGGCTATGGCTACACCTTC